This T cell receptor (beta chain) originates from a study of blood T cells in healthy people across ages (dated by TCRdb to the mid-2010s). In the study overall: Template switching captured roughly one uniquely barcoded TCR beta cDNA molecule per two T cells in model experiments. The study measured age-related changes in TCR beta repertoire diversity using deep sequencing normalized with unique cDNA molecular identifiers. The donors were split into four age groups: young (average about 15 years), middle-aged (39), aged (roughly 60) and long-lived (under 85). Donors of different ages were randomly distributed across sequencing lanes to avoid experimental bias. Two additional independent replicas of 1 million unique cDNA reads from the same blood draw were analyzed for two donors (one aged 18 to 30 and one aged 80 or older). What the work shows at the level of the full study, not this receptor alone: Since profiling was done on bulk unsorted PBMCs, naive and antigen-experienced compartments could not be conclusively compared. Donor CMV infection status was unknown, potentially confounding age-related changes in expanded clonotypes. The percentage of naive T cells measured by flow cytometry correlated strongly with observed TCR beta diversity. Compared with the aged group, more naive CD4+ T cells, fewer expanded clones and increased TCR diversity were shown by the long-lived group, suggesting age selection. Total diversity estimates from one million sequenced T cells were considered lower bounds and underestimates. As age increased, observed TCR beta diversity per million T cells dropped in a roughly linear way, and a significant reduction was already evident by age 40.

For CDR1 and CDR2, the germline V gene lists MGHRA and YSYEKL. The CDR3 spans 14 residues, from the cysteine through the phenylalanine. Only the CDR3 DNA is retained, 42 bases long and in frame from the first base. V is cut by 1 base and J by 0 bases, and the space between the germline ends is 6 bases. The library was built by means of 5' RACE. TCRdb lists the instrument as Illumina HiSeq 2500. A second roughly 6 to 11 cycle PCR used a sample-barcoded 5' primer and a J-beta primer mix. Each TCR beta cDNA molecule received a unique molecular identifier from a template-switch 5' adaptor carrying 12 random nucleotides. Each sample yielded at least 3 million CDR3-containing paired-end reads. The Mint cDNA synthesis kit, primed by a TRBC-specific oligonucleotide, was used to synthesize first-strand cDNA from all RNA. All cDNA was treated with uracil-DNA glycosylase and then went through a first 18-cycle PCR with the universal primers M1SS and BC2_uni_R. Regarding the original processing steps: For normalization, 1 million high-quality reads were randomly selected from each sample, with every read carrying a distinct molecular identifier. Reads sharing molecular identifiers were discarded rather than binned into consensus sequences. MiTCR, set to a Q25 quality threshold and the strictest error-elimination algorithm, was used for CDR3 identification, clonotype clustering and error correction. A nonparametric unseen species model with Euler transformation was used to estimate lower-bound total TCR beta diversity. TCRdb ran its own pipeline on the public reads, namely fastp trimming at Q25 and MiXCR clone calling, and kept in-frame beta chains. Rows merge per CDR3 protein into single entries with the most common DNA and genes. The authors' filters were not applied to this entry. Here the sample has approximately 820,000 distinct CDR3 sequences; under 45% occur a single time. In total, the top ten clones hold about 19% of the sample.

The roughly 39 donors, aged roughly 6 to 95 years, were systemically healthy Caucasian individuals from Russia. Approximately 10 milliliters of peripheral blood were collected from each donor into EDTA-treated Vacutainer tubes. Ficoll-Paque density-gradient centrifugation was used to isolate PBMCs, with at least 7 million obtained per sample. Trizol reagent was used to extract total RNA from PBMCs, with at least 5 micrograms per sample. For every donor, an aliquot of PBMCs went through flow cytometry to measure the percentages of naive CD45RAhigh/CD27high T cells. This clonotype appeared a few times. Its antigen has not been determined. No quality values exist for individual bases; no much larger clone is one base distant.

The chain employs TRBV4-1 and TRBJ1-2; the D gene cannot be resolved reliably. Sequences were obtained from blood. The source of this sequence is a man aged 55 to 69 in good health. CDR3 protein: CASSQAFTNYGYTF. The nucleotide sequence reads as follows: TGCGCCAGCAGCCAAGCATTCACTAACTATGGCTACACCTTC.